One and the same sample provided the 15 T cell receptor beta chains below, sequenced in a study of T cells in Graves' hyperthyroidism and ophthalmopathy (dated by TCRdb to between 2019 and 2020). Library creation used multiplex PCR. Instrument on record: Illumina HiSeq 2000. TCR beta CDR3 regions were amplified from RNA transcripts. The first round of RT-PCR for the TCR CDR3 was performed with the HTBI primer set and the Qiagen OneStep RT-PCR kit. TCRdb reprocessing: public reads trimmed at Q25 with fastp, clones called with MiXCR, in-frame beta chains kept. Every distinct CDR3 protein forms one entry, paired with its most common genes and DNA. Counted in this sample were over 500,000 distinct CDR3 sequences; roughly 15% of them appeared once. The ten largest clones take up about 14% of the sample. The specimen was blood. The receptor source for this set is a woman aged 40 to 55 with Graves' hyperthyroidism.

Many counts were recorded for this clonotype. The DNA of the CDR3 is TGTGCCAGCAGTTTATCGGTCGGGGCAGGGGTTACCTACGAGCAGTACTTC. Encoded protein: CASSLSVGAGVTYEQYF. The chain couples TRBV27 to TRBJ2-7; possible D gene TRBD1, 6 bases. The germline CDR1 and CDR2 sequences are MNHEY and SMNVEV (reference sequence). V gave up 0 bases and J gave up 2 bases, with 17 bases separating them. CDR3 length equals 17 residues.

Of note for this clonotype: Being one base from a much bigger clone, this may be a read error. V is TRBV18 and J is TRBJ2-3; 7 nucleotides agree with TRBD2. Germline-derived CDR1 and CDR2 are KGHSH and LQKENI. The CDR3 runs 13 residues. The CDR3 DNA follows: TGTGCCAGCCCACCCCTAGCGGAGGATACGCAGTATTTT. It encodes CASPPLAEDTQYF. The full variable domain, with the rest looked up from reference TRBV18 and TRBJ2-3, is NAGVMQNPRHLVRRRGQEARLRCSPMKGHSHVYWYRQLPEEGLKFMVYLQKENIIDESGMPKERFSAEFPKEGPSILRIQQVVRGDSAAYFCASPPLAEDTQYFGPGTRLTVL.

To note about this clonotype: This may be a read error, as it is one base from a much larger clone. The chain carries TRBV10-3 and TRBJ1-1; D perhaps matches TRBD1 (6 bases). CDR3 size: 12 residues. V was trimmed by 6 bases and J by 1 base, leaving 6 bases between them. In germline, CDR1 is ENHRY, CDR2 SYGVKD. The CDR3 spells CAIRQGNTEAFF. Written as DNA, the CDR3 is TGTGCCATCAGACAGGGGAACACTGAAGCTTTCTTT.

At least ten counts were recorded for this clonotype. This chain links TRBV20-1 with TRBJ2-1, with 10 bases identical to TRBD2. Losses at the gene ends were 4 bases for V and 7 bases for J; bases not matched to a gene: 13. The CDR3 extends over 16 amino acids. CDR1 and CDR2 from the germline V gene are DFQATT and SNEGSKA (reference sequence). In DNA form, the CDR3 reads TGCAGTGCTAAGCTAGCGGGAGTGTGGATGAAGAATGAGCAGTTCTTC. This encodes CSAKLAGVWMKNEQFF.

Ten or more counts support this clonotype. This rearrangement joins TRBV10-2 to TRBJ2-2; no firm D call. The V and J ends lost 7 bases and 0 bases respectively, with 12 bases between them. Germline V CDR1 and CDR2: WSHSY, SAAADI. The CDR3 has 15 residues. In DNA, the CDR3 is TGCGCCAGCAAGATTAGGCAAGCGAACACCGGGGAGCTGTTTTTT. It codes for CASKIRQANTGELFF.

Ten or more counts support this clonotype. The chain combines TRBV18 with TRBJ2-7, with 9 bases identical to TRBD1. Trimming at V came to 5 bases and at J to 5 bases, leaving 7 bases not matched to a gene. Germline V lookup: CDR1 KGHSH, CDR2 LQKENI. The CDR3 is 14 residues long. The CDR3, as DNA: TGTGCCAGCTCAAAGGACAGGGGCTTTGACGAGCAGTACTTC. This gives the protein CASSKDRGFDEQYF.

This clonotype was counted a few times. CDR3 nucleotide sequence: TGTGCCAGCAGTGAATCCCCTGGGACGGGGAGAGGCTACACCTTC. It translates to CASSESPGTGRGYTF. J is TRBJ1-2 and V is TRBV2; weak D call: TRBD1 (5 bases). Deletions cut 2 bases from V and 8 bases from J, with 18 bases between. This CDR3 has 15 amino acids. CDR1 and CDR2 (germline): SNHLY, FYNNEI. The full variable domain, completed using reference TRBV2 and TRBJ1-2, is EPEVTQTPSHQVTQMGQEVILRCVPISNHLYFYWYRQILGQKVEFLVSFYNNEISEKSEIFDDQFSVERPDGSNFTLKIRSTKLEDSAMYFCASSESPGTGRGYTFGSGTRLTVV.

Of note for this clonotype: Compared with germline, one end of the junction differs, possibly owing to a read error. This CDR3 is CASSFSGASSYNGQFF. The DNA of the CDR3 is TGCGCCAGCAGCTTTTCAGGGGCAAGCTCCTACAATGGGCAGTTCTTC. The rearrangement uses TRBV5-1 and TRBJ2-1; D is possibly TRBD1 (6 bases). Germline CDR1 reads SGHRS; CDR2 reads YFSETQ. The CDR3 has 16 residues.

This clonotype has ten or more counts. The chain is built from TRBV5-6 and TRBJ1-2; 10 positions match TRBD1. V lost 4 bases, J lost 3 bases, and 6 bases stayed unmatched. CDR3 size: 15 residues. Per germline, CDR1 SGHDT and CDR2 YYEEEE. The CDR3 DNA sequence: TGTGCCAGCAGCCCCCGGACAGGGGGTTACTATGGCTACACCTTC. It yields the protein CASSPRTGGYYGYTF.

The V and J genes are TRBV5-1 and TRBJ2-7; tentative D call: TRBD2 (5 bases). The CDR3 contains 15 residues. The V end was cut by 0 bases, the J end by 0 bases, with 10 bases between. The germline gives CDR1 SGHRS, CDR2 YFSETQ. In DNA form, the CDR3 reads TGCGCCAGCAGCTTGGAAAGAGGGCCCTCCTACGAGCAGTACTTC. Its protein product is CASSLERGPSYEQYF.

The gene calls are TRBV19 and TRBJ1-2; 7 positions match TRBD1. CDR1 is LNHDA and CDR2 is SQIVND in the germline V gene (reference sequence). This CDR3 contains 14 residues. V trimming: 7 bases; J trimming: 4 bases; junction bases outside the gene matches: 9. This CDR3 is CASTDRAGTYGYTF. CDR3 nucleotides: TGTGCCAGTACAGACAGGGCGGGGACCTATGGCTACACCTTC. Using reference TRBV19 and TRBJ1-2 for the parts outside the CDR3, the full variable domain is DGGITQSPKYLFRKEGQNVTLSCEQNLNHDAMYWYRQDPGQGLRLIYYSQIVNDFQKGDIAEGYSVSREKKESFPLTVTSAQKNPTAFYLCASTDRAGTYGYTFGSGTRLTVV.

This clonotype was seen repeatedly, ten times or more. The chain is built from TRBV20-1 and TRBJ2-1, with 11 nucleotides matching TRBD2. The V and J ends lost 2 bases and 2 bases, in that order; junction bases with no gene match: 11. The CDR3 is 18 amino acids. Germline V CDR1 and CDR2: DFQATT, SNEGSKA (reference sequence). The CDR3 nucleotides are TGCAGTGCTAGAACACTAGCGGGAGATGATGGGCCCTACAATGAGCAGTTCTTC. Translation: CSARTLAGDDGPYNEQFF.

The genes are TRBV6-1 and TRBJ1-5, with D maybe TRBD1 (5 bases). Germline V gene sequence: CDR1 MNHNS, CDR2 SASEGT. Trimming left V 8 bases short and J 6 bases short, with 14 bases between. The CDR3 totals 13 residues. CDR3 nucleotides: TGTGCCAGCGTACGGGGGGTGGGTCAGCCCCAGCATTTT. Translating it yields CASVRGVGQPQHF.

This chain connects TRBV12-3 or TRBV12-4 to TRBJ2-2, with D possibly matching TRBD2 (6 bases). V lost 3 bases and J lost 6, with 11 bases in between. This CDR3 is 14 amino acids long. CDR3 protein: CASSLSWRAGELFF. CDR3 DNA sequence: TGTGCCAGCAGTTTGTCCTGGAGGGCCGGGGAGCTGTTTTTT.

There are a few counts of this clonotype. The chain is built from TRBV7-9 and TRBJ1-4; D unresolved. The ends were cut back, 4 bases at V and 5 bases at J, with 11 bases in the middle. Germline CDR1 and CDR2: SEHNR and FQNEAQ (reference sequence). The CDR3 is 14 residues long. CDR3 DNA: TGTGCCAGCAGCTGGGGTGGAGGGAATGAAAAACTGTTTTTT. Encoded protein: CASSWGGGNEKLFF. Drawing the rest from reference TRBV7-9 and TRBJ1-4, the complete variable domain is DTGVSQNPRHKITKRGQNVTFRCDPISEHNRLYWYRQTLGQGPEFLTYFQNEAQLEKSRLLSDRFSAERPKGSFSTLEIQRTEQGDSAMYLCASSWGGGNEKLFFGSGTQLSVL.